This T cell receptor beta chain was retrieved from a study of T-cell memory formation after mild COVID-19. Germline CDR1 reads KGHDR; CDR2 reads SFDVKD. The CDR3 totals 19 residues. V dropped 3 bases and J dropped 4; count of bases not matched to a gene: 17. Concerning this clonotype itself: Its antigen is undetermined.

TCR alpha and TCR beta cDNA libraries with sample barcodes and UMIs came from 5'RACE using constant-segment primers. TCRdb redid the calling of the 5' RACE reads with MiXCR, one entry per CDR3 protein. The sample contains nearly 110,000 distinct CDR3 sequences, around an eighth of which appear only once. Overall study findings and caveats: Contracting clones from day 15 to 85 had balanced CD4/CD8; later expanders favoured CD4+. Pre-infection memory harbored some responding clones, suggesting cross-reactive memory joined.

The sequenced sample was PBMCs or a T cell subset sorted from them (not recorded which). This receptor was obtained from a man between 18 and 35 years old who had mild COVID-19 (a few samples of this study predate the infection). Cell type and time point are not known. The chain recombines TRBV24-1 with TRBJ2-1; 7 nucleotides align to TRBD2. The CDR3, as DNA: TGTGCCACCAGTGATGGACCCAACCGGGGCCGGGGGGTATACAATGAGCAGTTCTTC. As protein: CATSDGPNRGRGVYNEQFF.